Each of the 9 T cell receptor beta chains below was sequenced from the same sample in a study of cytomegalovirus exposure and HLA in healthy donors. Produced via immunoSEQ multiplex PCR; TCRdb's table is partial and in-frame only. Among 200,000 to 300,000 clones listed, 90% were seen once. Sequencing used PBMCs. These receptors were collected from a woman aged 30 to 39 in good health and CMV-seronegative.

This clone was seen a few times. The sample has other DNA sequences that encode this CDR3 too. V gene TRBV11-3 combines with J gene TRBJ2-5, with D uncertain. V was shortened by 0 bases and J by 5 bases, with 4 bases between the two germline ends. Germline V gene sequence: CDR1 SGHNT, CDR2 YENEEA. This CDR3 has 12 amino acids. Here the CDR3 reads CASSLDTETQYF. CDR3 nucleotide sequence: TGTGCCAGCAGCTTAGATACTGAGACCCAGTACTTC.

V and J are TRBV27 and TRBJ2-1; TRBD1 aligns across 8 bases. Trimming removed 10 bases from V and 7 bases from J; junction bases left unmatched: 6. Germline V gene sequence: CDR1 MNHEY, CDR2 SMNVEV (reference sequence). The CDR3 sequence is 12 residues long. CDR3 nucleotides: TGTGCCACCAGACAGGGGTCGAATGAGCAGTTCTTC. Encoded protein: CATRQGSNEQFF.

The CDR3 sequence: CASSQEGQGDTQYF. The CDR3 region has the DNA TGCGCCAGCAGCCAAGAGGGACAGGGGGATACGCAGTATTTT. The genes are TRBV4-3 and TRBJ2-3; 10 positions match TRBD1. CDR1 is LGHNA and CDR2 is YSLEER in the germline V gene. CDR3 length equals 14 residues. The V and J ends lost 0 bases and 6 bases, in that order; junction bases with no gene match: 0.

V usage is TRBV7-6 and J usage is TRBJ2-1; 7 nucleotides agree with TRBD1. Germline V gene data show CDR1 as SGHVS and CDR2 as FNYEAQ. The CDR3 is made up of 13 amino acids. With 5 bases clipped from V and 8 bases from J, the junction kept 6 bases outside the gene matches. This chain's CDR3 is CASSPRGHDEQFF. The CDR3 DNA sequence: TGTGCCAGCAGCCCAAGGGGGCACGATGAGCAGTTCTTC.

The chain combines TRBV9 with TRBJ2-1; D not resolved. CDR3 length equals 15 residues. The V end was cut by 4 bases, the J end by 6 bases, with 17 bases between. Germline V gene data show CDR1 as SGDLS and CDR2 as YYNGEE. DNA of the CDR3: TGTGCCAGCAGCCCCGGTCCCAACCCCACCAATGAGCAGTTCTTC. Translation: CASSPGPNPTNEQFF.

The chain employs TRBV5-1 and TRBJ2-5; 8 bases line up with TRBD1. CDR3 size: 13 residues. The ends lost 9 bases at V and 2 bases at J; junction bases unmatched: 6. The germline V gene has CDR1 SGHRS and CDR2 YFSETQ. The CDR3 protein is CANWTGWQETQYF. The CDR3 nucleotides read TGCGCCAACTGGACAGGGTGGCAAGAGACCCAGTACTTC.

A few counts support this clone. One end of the junction varies from germline; a read error may be responsible. This chain uses TRBV6-6 with TRBJ2-7; 10 bases are shared with TRBD2. There are 11 residues in the CDR3. Germline values: CDR1 MNHNY, CDR2 SVGAGI (reference sequence). The CDR3, as DNA: TGTGCCAGCGGGAAGCGGGAGGGGCCCCTGTTC. It codes for CASGKREGPLF.

The chain employs TRBV25-1 and TRBJ2-7, with 13 bases that match TRBD2. CDR1 and CDR2 (germline): MGHDK, SYGVNS. The CDR3 has 15 residues. V shed 7 bases, J shed 9 bases, and the junction held 12 bases outside the gene matches. The CDR3 sequence is CASTTGTSGILRQYF. CDR3 sequence (DNA): TGTGCCAGCACTACCGGGACTAGCGGGATACTTCGGCAGTACTTC.

This clone was observed a few times. V and J are TRBV19 and TRBJ2-1; 8 bases match TRBD1. Germline lookup yields CDR1 LNHDA and CDR2 SQIVND (reference sequence). The V segment lost 4 bases and the J segment 10 bases; nucleotides outside the gene matches: 12. This CDR3 is built from 15 residues. The CDR3 DNA follows: TGTGCCAGTAGTACCGAGGGCAGGGGGCGAGGGGAGCAGTTCTTC. Its protein is CASSTEGRGRGEQFF.